Listed here are 23 T cell receptor beta chains from one sample, sequenced in a study of blood T cell repertoires in COVID-19. Assay used: immunoSEQ multiplex PCR; TCRdb lists only in-frame clones, some missing. Among some 120,000 clones, approximately 90% were seen once, and the ten largest hold about 18%. The specimen was peripheral blood. Every receptor here comes from a human donor with acute or convalescent COVID-19. The donor label of this sample is uncertain.

In its sample, this clone was seen once. The chain uses TRBV7-8 and TRBJ1-2; 12 nucleotides match TRBD1. CDR1 SGHVS and CDR2 FQNEAQ come from the germline V gene. Trimming removed 1 base from V and 7 bases from J; junction bases left unmatched: 1. CDR3 length: 14 residues. This CDR3 reads CASSLGGQGAGYTF. CDR3 nucleotides: TGTGCCAGCAGCTTAGGGGGACAGGGGGCTGGCTACACCTTC.

The chain uses TRBV11-2 and TRBJ1-1; D is unresolved. Germline V gene lookup returns CDR1 SGHAT and CDR2 FQNNGV. The CDR3 extends over 14 amino acids. V shed 5 bases and J shed 4 bases, with 14 bases lying between them. The CDR3 sequence is CASSPGRDSTEAFF. DNA of the CDR3: TGTGCCAGCAGCCCGGGGAGAGATAGCACTGAAGCTTTCTTT.

The gene calls are TRBV29-1 and TRBJ2-5; possible D gene TRBD1, 6 bases. CDR3 length: 12 residues. Trimming took off 7 bases at V and 5 bases at J, with 14 bases between the two ends. Germline V gene data show CDR1 as SQVTM and CDR2 as ANQGSEA. CDR3 in amino acids: CSAGTSGETQYF. DNA for the CDR3: TGCAGCGCTGGGACATCAGGGGAGACCCAGTACTTC.

V is TRBV10-3 and J is TRBJ2-7; 11 bases line up with TRBD2. The ends lost 4 bases at V and 2 bases at J; junction bases unmatched: 4. The CDR3 covers 15 residues. Germline CDR1 reads ENHRY; CDR2 reads SYGVKD. CDR3 protein: CAISGGTSGPYEQYF. CDR3 bases: TGTGCCATCAGTGGAGGGACTAGCGGACCCTACGAGCAGTACTTC.

As concerns this clone: Other DNA sequences from this sample encode an identical CDR3 as well. The CDR3 reads CASSRRSSGANVLTF. In nucleotides, the CDR3 is TGTGCCAGCAGCCGCCGTAGCTCTGGGGCCAACGTCCTGACTTTC. V and J are TRBV6-5 and TRBJ2-6; D remains unclear. The V and J ends lost 6 bases and 0 bases respectively, with 9 bases between them. The CDR3 consists of 15 residues. Germline values: CDR1 MNHEY, CDR2 SVGAGI.

The chain recombines TRBV29-1 with TRBJ1-1; 8 nucleotides match TRBD1. The CDR3 sequence is 12 residues long. Germline V lookup: CDR1 SQVTM, CDR2 ANQGSEA. This CDR3 is CSGGQGGTEAFF. The CDR3, as DNA: TGCAGTGGTGGACAGGGAGGCACTGAAGCTTTCTTT.

This chain connects TRBV28 to TRBJ1-2; 10 bases fit TRBD1. Germline V gives CDR1 MDHEN, CDR2 SYDVKM. The CDR3 runs 16 residues. Trimming removed 5 bases from V and 4 bases from J; junction bases left unmatched: 10. The CDR3 DNA sequence: TGTGCCAGCAGTCCCCCGGGACAGGGGATCGCCTATGGCTACACCTTC. This gives the protein CASSPPGQGIAYGYTF.

The V call is TRBV5-5, the J call TRBJ2-3, with D uncertain. The germline gives CDR1 SGHKS, CDR2 YYEKEE (reference sequence). The CDR3 totals 13 residues. Trimming pared 1 base from V and 3 bases from J, leaving 6 bases between. This CDR3 is CASSLLETDTQYF. The DNA for the CDR3 is TGTGCCAGCAGCTTGCTAGAAACAGATACGCAGTATTTT.

V and J are TRBV7-7 and TRBJ1-4; 9 bases agree with TRBD1. The CDR3 length is 14 residues. CDR1 and CDR2 (germline): SSHAT, FNYEAQ (reference sequence). V shed 5 bases, J shed 8 bases, and the junction held 6 bases outside the gene matches. The CDR3 region has the DNA TGTGCCAGCAGCAGAGGACAGGGGCGGGAAAAACTGTTTTTT. It yields the protein CASSRGQGREKLFF.

The chain combines TRBV2 with TRBJ1-1; 7 bases are shared with TRBD1. This CDR3 comprises 13 residues. CDR1 SNHLY and CDR2 FYNNEI come from the germline V gene. The ends lost 6 bases at V and 8 bases at J; junction bases unmatched: 9. CDR3 DNA sequence: TGTGCCAGCAGGAGAGGACAGGAGACAGAAGCTTTCTTT. This codes for CASRRGQETEAFF.

The J gene is TRBJ1-2, the V gene TRBV29-1; D might be TRBD1 (5 bases). Trimming pared 4 bases from V and 2 bases from J, leaving 5 bases between. The CDR3 totals 11 residues. The V gene's germline CDR1 is SQVTM and CDR2 ANQGSEA. The CDR3 protein is CSVGQNYGYTF. CDR3 nucleotide sequence: TGCAGCGTTGGACAGAACTATGGCTACACCTTC.

This sequence joins TRBV19 and TRBJ2-7; D uncertain. There are 14 residues in the CDR3. Germline CDR1 LNHDA, CDR2 SQIVND (reference sequence). V shed 5 bases and J shed 2 bases, with 13 bases lying between them. The DNA of the CDR3 is TGTGCCAGTAGTCGAGGCGAATCAACCTACGAGCAGTACTTC. This encodes CASSRGESTYEQYF.

J is TRBJ1-1 and V is TRBV19; TRBD1 matches 7 bases. The CDR3 is 15 amino acids. The junction had 5 bases not matched to a gene; V was cut back by 2 bases and J by 2 bases. CDR1 is LNHDA, CDR2 SQIVND, per germline (reference sequence). CDR3 in DNA: TGTGCCAGTAGTATAAAGCCAGGGGGTAACACTGAAGCTTTCTTT. Translated: CASSIKPGGNTEAFF.

The chain carries TRBV5-1 and TRBJ1-4; 7 nucleotides line up with TRBD1. The CDR3 is 14 residues long. Trimming at V came to 7 bases and at J to 4 bases, leaving 7 bases not matched to a gene. The germline V gene has CDR1 SGHRS and CDR2 YFSETQ. CDR3 in DNA: TGCGCCAGCCGACCCCGGGACAGTAATGAAAAACTGTTTTTT. Translation gives CASRPRDSNEKLFF.

Only a few counts were recorded for this clone. This rearrangement joins TRBV7-8 to TRBJ1-1; D is undetermined. The length of the CDR3 is 14 residues. CDR1 is SGHVS and CDR2 is FQNEAQ in the germline V gene. Trimming pared 1 base from V and 5 bases from J, leaving 11 bases between. CDR3 bases: TGTGCCAGCAGCTTAGGCCCGGGTAATACTGAAGCTTTCTTT. Its translation: CASSLGPGNTEAFF. Full variable domain (rest looked up from reference TRBV7-8 and TRBJ1-1): GAGVSQSPRYKVAKRGQDVALRCDPISGHVSLFWYQQALGQGPEFLTYFQNEAQLDKSGLPSDRFFAERPEGSVSTLKIQRTQQEDSAVYLCASSLGPGNTEAFFGQGTRLTVV.

This clone has just one count. V gene TRBV6-6 combines with J gene TRBJ2-2, with no clear D. V lost 1 base to trimming and J lost 6 bases, with 6 bases between them. The CDR3 totals 13 residues. Germline V gives CDR1 MNHNY, CDR2 SVGAGI (reference sequence). CDR3 sequence (DNA): TGTGCCAGCAGTTACTTCCCGGCCGGGGAGCTGTTTTTT. This encodes CASSYFPAGELFF.

V gene TRBV4-1 combines with J gene TRBJ1-1; the D gene is possibly TRBD1 (5 bases). Per germline, CDR1 MGHRA and CDR2 YSYEKL. The CDR3 extends over 14 amino acids. Trimming shortened V by 0 bases and J by 1 base, and 6 bases separated the two germline ends. CDR3 nucleotide sequence: TGCGCCAGCAGCCAAGATCAGGGGAACACTGAAGCTTTCTTT. As protein: CASSQDQGNTEAFF.

The chain combines TRBV18 with TRBJ2-5; TRBD1 might be the D (5 bases). Trimming took off 2 bases at V and 5 bases at J, with 9 bases between the two ends. The germline CDR1 and CDR2 sequences are KGHSH and LQKENI. The CDR3 is 13 residues long. CDR3: CASSPGARETQYF. The CDR3 coding sequence is TGTGCCAGCTCACCAGGGGCACGGGAGACCCAGTACTTC.

V gene TRBV19 combines with J gene TRBJ2-1; tentative D call: TRBD2 (5 bases). There are 13 residues in the CDR3. V was shortened by 6 bases and J by 5 bases, with 11 bases between the two germline ends. In germline, CDR1 is LNHDA, CDR2 SQIVND (reference sequence). CDR3 DNA: TGTGCCAGTAGCGCCGGGAATAACAATGAGCAGTTCTTC. The encoded protein is CASSAGNNNEQFF.

The chain recombines TRBV29-1 with TRBJ1-1; 9 nucleotides align to TRBD1. The V segment lost 8 bases and the J segment 4 bases; nucleotides outside the gene matches: 14. Germline V lookup: CDR1 SQVTM, CDR2 ANQGSEA. This CDR3 region has 15 residues. CDR3 protein: CSITRQGDKGTEAFF. The CDR3 region has the DNA TGCAGCATAACCCGACAGGGGGATAAGGGCACTGAAGCTTTCTTT.

J is TRBJ1-2 and V is TRBV19; maybe TRBD1 (6 bases). This CDR3 has 16 amino acids. V lost 3 bases and J 3 bases, leaving 17 bases between the germline ends. Germline lookup yields CDR1 LNHDA and CDR2 SQIVND (reference sequence). DNA of the CDR3: TGTGCCAGTAGTATTATACCCGGCGGGGGCTACTATGGCTACACCTTC. Translating gives CASSIIPGGGYYGYTF.

The chain carries TRBV21-1 and TRBJ2-7; the listed D gene, TRBD2, was not tested against the DNA. TRBV21-1 is shown as a pseudogene. CDR3 length: 13 amino acids. This chain's CDR3 is CASSCPGLDEQYF. In nucleotides, the CDR3 is TGTGCCAGCAGCTGTCCGGGTTTGGACGAGCAGTACTTC.

The chain employs TRBV5-4 and TRBJ2-1; perhaps TRBD2 as D (5 bases). The CDR3 covers 15 residues. The germline V gene encodes CDR1 SGHNT and CDR2 YYREEE (reference sequence). V gave up 2 bases and J gave up 3 bases, with 12 bases separating them. CDR3 coding DNA: TGTGCCAGCAGCTTCGGCGGGCCGATCTACAATGAGCAGTTCTTC. Translated: CASSFGGPIYNEQFF.